This T cell receptor (beta chain) was captured by sequencing in a study of T cells in Graves' hyperthyroidism and ophthalmopathy. This CDR3 has 18 amino acids. Losses at the gene ends were 2 bases for V and 3 bases for J; bases not matched to a gene: 14. Germline CDR1 DFQATT, CDR2 SNEGSKA (reference sequence). In its sample, this clonotype was seen many times. Clinical symptoms, serum thyroxine and TRAb, thyroid ultrasound and orbital computed tomography were used for the diagnoses. What was amplified from RNA transcripts were TCR beta CDR3 regions. Initially, a first-round RT-PCR of the TCR CDR3 employed the HTBI primer set. Each CDR3 protein is one row after TCRdb ran MiXCR on the multiplex PCR reads. The sample has roughly 170,000 distinct CDR3 sequences, less than 10% seen once; the top ten hold roughly a fifth.

The chain recombines TRBV20-1 with TRBJ2-1, with TRBD2 identical over 9 bases. The receptor was derived from a woman under 30 with Graves' hyperthyroidism that later progressed to Graves' ophthalmopathy. The sequenced sample was blood. The CDR3 coding sequence is TGCAGTGCTAGATCGCTAGTGAGCGGGGGGTCCCACTACAATGAGCAGTTCTTC. This gives the protein CSARSLVSGGSHYNEQFF.